Sequencing of this TCR beta chain was carried out in a study of blood T cell repertoires in COVID-19. Looking at the study overall: Italy, Spain and the United States were the sources of the convalescent and acute COVID-19 samples. PBMCs, B-cell-depleted T cells, or T cells were the source of the cDNA or gDNA that made up the material.

The authors' processing: Reference gene primer amplification gave nucleated cell count estimates. Profiled with immunoSEQ multiplex PCR; TCRdb holds only in-frame clones, not every one. Clone size and the V and J calls come from that table; the DNA yielded D and trimming. The sample holds 7,000 to 8,500 clones, around 90% seen once. This CDR3 is built from 12 residues. Germline lookup yields CDR1 LGHNA and CDR2 YSLEER. V was pared by 0 bases and J by 8 bases, with 7 bases between. The V and J genes are TRBV4-3 and TRBJ1-2; no firm D call. This TCR was sampled from a woman aged 45 to 65 with active or convalescent COVID-19. Input material: peripheral blood. As DNA, the CDR3 is TGCGCCAGCAGCCAAGATAGAGGGGGCTACACCTTC. Translation gives CASSQDRGGYTF.